This TCR beta chain was obtained from a study of T-cell reconstitution after alpha-beta-depleted transplantation in children. Unmatched junction bases numbered 30, after V lost 4 bases and J lost 4 bases. From germline, CDR1 is MNHEY and CDR2 SVGEGT. The CDR3 is made up of 23 amino acids. This clonotype occurred a few times. A TCRbeta library incorporating unique molecular identifiers was prepared. Using its own MiXCR run on the PCR reads, TCRdb lists one record per CDR3 protein. Of a few hundred thousand distinct CDR3 sequences in the sample, 9.5% to 10% were seen once. The specimen was PBMCs from the stem cell graft donor, collected from the stem cell graft. V and J are TRBV6-2 or TRBV6-3 and TRBJ2-1; TRBD1 matches 8 bases. The sequence was obtained from a human donor who donated a stem cell graft to a child with SCID. CDR3: CASSCEPSSRDRKACGSYNEQFF. The CDR3 nucleotides read TGTGCCAGCAGTTGCGAACCCTCGTCCCGGGACAGGAAAGCGTGTGGGTCATACAATGAGCAGTTCTTC.